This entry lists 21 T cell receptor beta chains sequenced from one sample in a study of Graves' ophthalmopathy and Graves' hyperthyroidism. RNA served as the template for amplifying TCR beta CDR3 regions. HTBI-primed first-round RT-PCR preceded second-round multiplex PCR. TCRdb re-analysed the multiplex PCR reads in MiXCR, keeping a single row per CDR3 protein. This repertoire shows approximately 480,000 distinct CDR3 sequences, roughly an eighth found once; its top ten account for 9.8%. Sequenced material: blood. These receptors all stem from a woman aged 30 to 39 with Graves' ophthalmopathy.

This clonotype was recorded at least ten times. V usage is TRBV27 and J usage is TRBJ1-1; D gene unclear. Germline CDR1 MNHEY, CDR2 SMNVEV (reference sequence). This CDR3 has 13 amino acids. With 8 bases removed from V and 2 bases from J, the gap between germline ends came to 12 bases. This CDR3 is CASGNGPNTEAFF. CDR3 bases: TGTGCCAGCGGAAACGGTCCCAACACTGAAGCTTTCTTT.

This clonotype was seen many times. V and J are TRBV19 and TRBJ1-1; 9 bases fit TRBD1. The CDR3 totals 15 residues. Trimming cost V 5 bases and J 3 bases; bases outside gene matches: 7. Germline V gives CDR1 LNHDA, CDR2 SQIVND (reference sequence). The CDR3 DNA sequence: TGTGCCAGTAGTGAGACAGGGGGTTATCACACTGAAGCTTTCTTT. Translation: CASSETGGYHTEAFF.

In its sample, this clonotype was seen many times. CDR3 nucleotides: TGCAGTGCTAGAGATCACGGACGGCTGAACACTGAAGCTTTCTTT. Amino acids: CSARDHGRLNTEAFF. The chain combines TRBV20-1 with TRBJ1-1; no clear D gene. The V end lost 0 bases, the J end lost 0 bases, and 11 bases lay between the germline ends. The CDR3 loop spans 15 amino acids. Germline lookup yields CDR1 DFQATT and CDR2 SNEGSKA (reference sequence).

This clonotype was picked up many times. The CDR3: CASSESGNRNGYTF. CDR3 in DNA: TGTGCCAGCAGTGAATCCGGCAACAGGAATGGCTACACCTTC. The chain is built from TRBV6-1 and TRBJ1-2; tentatively, D is TRBD1 (5 bases). CDR1 MNHNS and CDR2 SASEGT come from the germline V gene. This CDR3 is built from 14 residues. Trimming left V 2 bases short and J 6 bases short, with 13 bases between.

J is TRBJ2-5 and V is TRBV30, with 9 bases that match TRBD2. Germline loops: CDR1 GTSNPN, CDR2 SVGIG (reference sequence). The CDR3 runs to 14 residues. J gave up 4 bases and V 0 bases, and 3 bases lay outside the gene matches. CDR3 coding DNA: TGTGCCTGGAGTGTAGGTAGCGGGGGAGAGACCCAGTACTTC. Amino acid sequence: CAWSVGSGGETQYF.

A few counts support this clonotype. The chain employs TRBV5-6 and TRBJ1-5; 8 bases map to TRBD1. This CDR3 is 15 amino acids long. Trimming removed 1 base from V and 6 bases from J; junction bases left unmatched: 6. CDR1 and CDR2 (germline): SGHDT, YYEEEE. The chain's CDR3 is CASSLRTGTSQPQHF. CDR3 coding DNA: TGTGCCAGCAGCTTGCGGACAGGGACTAGTCAGCCCCAGCATTTT.

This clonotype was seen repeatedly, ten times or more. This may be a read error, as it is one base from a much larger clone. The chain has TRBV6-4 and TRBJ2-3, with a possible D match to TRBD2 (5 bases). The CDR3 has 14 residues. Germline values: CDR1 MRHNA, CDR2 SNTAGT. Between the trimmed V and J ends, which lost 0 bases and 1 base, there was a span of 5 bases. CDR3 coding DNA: TGTGCCAGCAGTGACTCAGCGGGCACAGATACGCAGTATTTT. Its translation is CASSDSAGTDTQYF.

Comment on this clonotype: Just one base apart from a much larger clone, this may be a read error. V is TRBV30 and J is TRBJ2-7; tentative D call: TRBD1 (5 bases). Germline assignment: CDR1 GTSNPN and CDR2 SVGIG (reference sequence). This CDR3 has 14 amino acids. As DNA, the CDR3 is TGTTCCTGGAGTGTAGGGGCAGGCGCTTACGAGCAGTACTTC. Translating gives CSWSVGAGAYEQYF.

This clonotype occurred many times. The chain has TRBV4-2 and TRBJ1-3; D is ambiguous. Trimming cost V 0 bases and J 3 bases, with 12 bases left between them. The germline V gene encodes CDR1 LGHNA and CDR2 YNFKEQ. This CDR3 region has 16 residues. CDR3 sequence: CASSQETVVGGNTIYF. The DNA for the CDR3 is TGTGCCAGCAGCCAAGAAACAGTCGTAGGTGGAAACACCATATATTTT.

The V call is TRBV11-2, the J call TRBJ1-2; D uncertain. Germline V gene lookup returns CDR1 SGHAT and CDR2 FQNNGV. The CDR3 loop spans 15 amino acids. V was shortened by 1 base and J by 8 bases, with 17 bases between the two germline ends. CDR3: CASSLGIGGKVGYTF. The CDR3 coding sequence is TGTGCCAGCAGCTTAGGAATAGGAGGAAAGGTGGGCTACACCTTC.

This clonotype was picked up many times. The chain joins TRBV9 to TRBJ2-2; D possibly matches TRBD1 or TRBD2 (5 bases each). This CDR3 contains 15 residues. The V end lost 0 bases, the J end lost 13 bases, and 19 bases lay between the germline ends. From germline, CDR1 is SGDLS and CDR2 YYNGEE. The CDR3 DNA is TGTGCCAGCAGCGTAGGGGGGAGTACTGGCAGAGGGCTGTTTTTT. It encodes CASSVGGSTGRGLFF.

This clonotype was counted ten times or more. This CDR3 is CASRYRSSNTEAFF. The CDR3 DNA reads TGTGCCAGTAGATACAGGAGTTCGAACACTGAAGCTTTCTTT. J is TRBJ1-1 and V is TRBV19; possibly TRBD1 for D (5 bases). There are 14 residues in the CDR3. Germline CDR1 LNHDA, CDR2 SQIVND (reference sequence). V was clipped by 6 bases and J by 1 base, with 12 bases between them.

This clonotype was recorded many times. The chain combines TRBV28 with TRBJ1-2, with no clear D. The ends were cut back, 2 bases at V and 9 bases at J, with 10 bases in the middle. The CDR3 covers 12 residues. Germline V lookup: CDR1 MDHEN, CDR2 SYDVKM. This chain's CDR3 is CASSLALPSYTF. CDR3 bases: TGTGCCAGCAGTTTAGCCCTACCCAGCTACACCTTC.

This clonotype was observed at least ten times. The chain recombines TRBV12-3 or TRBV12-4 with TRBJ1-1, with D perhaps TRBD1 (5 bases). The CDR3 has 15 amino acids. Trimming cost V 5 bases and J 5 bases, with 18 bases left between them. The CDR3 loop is CASSPRIGGETEAFF. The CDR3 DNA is TGTGCCAGCAGTCCCCGGATTGGGGGAGAAACTGAAGCTTTCTTT.

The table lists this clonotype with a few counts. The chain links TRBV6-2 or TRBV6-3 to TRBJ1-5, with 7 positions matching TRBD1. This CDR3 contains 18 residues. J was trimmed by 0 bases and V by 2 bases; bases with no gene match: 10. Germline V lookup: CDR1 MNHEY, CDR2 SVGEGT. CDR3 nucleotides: TGTGCCAGCAGTTACCAGGGGGGTATTAGCCTTAGCAATCAGCCCCAGCATTTT. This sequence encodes CASSYQGGISLSNQPQHF.

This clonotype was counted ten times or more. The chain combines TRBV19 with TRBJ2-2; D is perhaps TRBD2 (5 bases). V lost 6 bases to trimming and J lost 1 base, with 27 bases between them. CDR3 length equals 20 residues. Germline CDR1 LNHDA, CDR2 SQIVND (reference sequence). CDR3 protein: CASSLGLPRGSSRNTGELFF. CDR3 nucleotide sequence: TGTGCCAGTAGCCTTGGACTCCCGAGAGGGTCCTCACGGAACACCGGGGAGCTGTTTTTT.

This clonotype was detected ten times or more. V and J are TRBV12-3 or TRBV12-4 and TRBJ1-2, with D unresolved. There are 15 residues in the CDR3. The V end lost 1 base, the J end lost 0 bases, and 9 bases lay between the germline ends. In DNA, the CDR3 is TGTGCCAGCAGTTTAGGGCCCTCAGCTAACTATGGCTACACCTTC. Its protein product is CASSLGPSANYGYTF.

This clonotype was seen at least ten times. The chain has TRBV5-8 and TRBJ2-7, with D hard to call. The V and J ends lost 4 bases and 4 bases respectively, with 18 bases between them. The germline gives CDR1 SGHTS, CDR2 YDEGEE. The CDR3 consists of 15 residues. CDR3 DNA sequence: TGTGCCAGCAGCGCCCGGAACTTCGGAGCATACGAGCAGTACTTC. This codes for CASSARNFGAYEQYF.

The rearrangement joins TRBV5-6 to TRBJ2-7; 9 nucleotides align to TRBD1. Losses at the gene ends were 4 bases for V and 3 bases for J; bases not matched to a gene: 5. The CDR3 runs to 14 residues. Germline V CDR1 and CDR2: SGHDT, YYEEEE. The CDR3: CASSAGQGFYEQYF. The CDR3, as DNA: TGTGCCAGCAGCGCGGGACAGGGTTTCTACGAGCAGTACTTC.

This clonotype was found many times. The CDR3 is CASRETVVYGYTF. The CDR3 DNA sequence: TGTGCCAGCAGAGAGACCGTAGTCTATGGCTACACCTTC. V gene TRBV2 combines with J gene TRBJ1-2, with D unresolved. The germline CDR1 and CDR2 sequences are SNHLY and FYNNEI. This CDR3 is built from 13 residues. The V gene lost 6 bases and the J gene lost 4 bases, with 12 bases spanning the gap.

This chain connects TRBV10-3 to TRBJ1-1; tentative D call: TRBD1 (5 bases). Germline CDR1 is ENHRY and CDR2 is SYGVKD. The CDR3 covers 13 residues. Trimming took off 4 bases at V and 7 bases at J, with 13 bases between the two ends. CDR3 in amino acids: CAISGGDPYEAFF. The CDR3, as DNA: TGTGCCATCAGTGGGGGGGACCCCTATGAAGCTTTCTTT.